This TCR beta chain was identified in a study of blood T cell repertoires in COVID-19. Whole-study context: Acute and convalescent COVID-19 specimens originated in the United States, Italy and Spain. PBMCs, B-cell-depleted T cells, or T cells were the source of the cDNA or gDNA that made up the material.

V lost 2 bases to trimming and J lost 5 bases; unmatched junction nucleotides: 8. The germline V gene encodes CDR1 LGHNA and CDR2 YNFKEQ. This CDR3 spans 16 amino acids. Under the authors' procedure: Amplification with reference gene primers provided the estimates of nucleated cell counts. Libraries were prepared by immunoSEQ multiplex PCR; TCRdb keeps only in-frame clonotypes and omits some of them. V, J and clone size derive from that table, while D and trimming were established from the DNA sequence. The sample has under 150,000 clones, about nine tenths seen once; the top ten hold 10%. This sequence originates from a man aged 45-65 years with active or convalescent COVID-19. Sequenced material: peripheral blood. V usage is TRBV4-2 and J usage is TRBJ1-4, with 7 bases fitting TRBD1. CDR3 DNA sequence: TGTGCCAGCAGCCAAACGCAGGGGGTGAGGAATGAAAAACTGTTTTTT. Its translation is CASSQTQGVRNEKLFF.